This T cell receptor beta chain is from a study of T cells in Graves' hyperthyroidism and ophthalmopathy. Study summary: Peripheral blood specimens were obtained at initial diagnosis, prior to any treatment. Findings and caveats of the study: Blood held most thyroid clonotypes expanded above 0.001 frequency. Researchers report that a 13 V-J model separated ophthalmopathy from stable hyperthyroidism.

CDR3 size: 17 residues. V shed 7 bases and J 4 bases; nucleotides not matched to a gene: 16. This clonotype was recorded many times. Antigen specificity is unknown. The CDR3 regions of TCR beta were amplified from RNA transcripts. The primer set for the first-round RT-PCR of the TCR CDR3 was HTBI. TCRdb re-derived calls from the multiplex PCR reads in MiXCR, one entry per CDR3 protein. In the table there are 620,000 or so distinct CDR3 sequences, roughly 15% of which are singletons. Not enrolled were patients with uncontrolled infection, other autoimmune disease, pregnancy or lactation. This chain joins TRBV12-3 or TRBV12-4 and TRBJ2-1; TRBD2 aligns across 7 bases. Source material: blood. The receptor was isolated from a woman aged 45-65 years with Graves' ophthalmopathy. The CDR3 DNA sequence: TGTGCCAGCACCCGGGTGGTCCTAGCGGTTGAATACAATGAGCAGTTCTTC. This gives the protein CASTRVVLAVEYNEQFF.